Sequencing of this T cell receptor (beta chain) was carried out in a study of blood T cell repertoires in COVID-19. Study at large: Acute and convalescent COVID-19 specimens originated in the United States, Italy and Spain. T cells, B-cell-depleted T cells, or PBMCs provided the cDNA or gDNA that served as material.

Authors' analysis steps: Reference gene primer amplification gave estimated nucleated cell counts. Profiling relied on immunoSEQ multiplex PCR, and the TCRdb table lists in-frame clones only, not all of them. The V and J calls and clone size come from that table; D and trimming were worked out from the DNA. The sample lists about 99,000 clones, 79% occurring once. The CDR3 loop spans 15 amino acids. CDR1 and CDR2 (germline): LNHDA, SQIVND (reference sequence). The ends were cut back, 4 bases at V and 0 bases at J, with 9 bases in the middle. The chain employs TRBV19 and TRBJ2-2; possibly TRBD2 for D (6 bases). This clonotype was sampled from a woman aged 80 or over with active or convalescent COVID-19. Sequencing used peripheral blood. The CDR3 region has the DNA TGTGCCAGTAGTAAGACTAGGCCGAACACCGGGGAGCTGTTTTTT. It codes for CASSKTRPNTGELFF.